This T cell receptor beta chain was recorded in a study of blood T cell repertoires in COVID-19 (dated by TCRdb to 2019 to 2021). Background for the entire study: Samples from collaborators originated in the United States, Italy and Spain and spanned both the acute and convalescent phases of COVID-19. Deeply sampled blood TCRbeta repertoires from subjects exposed to, actively infected with, or recovered from COVID-19 were included in the dataset. The samples were drawn from two sources: the first 160 participants of the ongoing ImmuneRACE study, and 1,000 to 1,500 subjects contributed by 6 global collaborators. Nearly every sample came with metadata listing a de-identified subject ID, COVID-19 status, age in years and sex. The material from the prospective study consisted of cDNA or gDNA derived from T cells, B-cell-depleted T cells, or PBMCs. The repertoires were made available in a free public database intended to serve as a resource for research on the immune response to SARS-CoV-2. HLA class I and class II types, where available, came from metadata supplied by the sample provider rather than from assay-based typing.

This clone appeared once. Its antigen has not been determined. The sample holds no much larger clone one base away, and base qualities are not on file. Other DNA variants within this sample encode the same CDR3. The collaborating institutions used their own protocols to collect whole blood in K2EDTA tubes. For TCRbeta analysis, collaborator samples were shipped as frozen whole blood, as isolated PBMCs, or as DNA extracted from either sample type. The CDR3 runs 13 amino acids, cysteine and phenylalanine included. The DNA shown is the 39-base CDR3, in frame from base 1. V sheds 5 bases and J sheds 0 bases, leaving 7 bases between their ends. As encoded in the germline V gene (reference sequence), CDR1 is MNHEY while CDR2 is SMNVEV. TCRbeta CDR3 regions were amplified from genomic DNA using the immunoSEQ Assay, a bias-controlled multiplex PCR. For the original study's pipeline: The number of nucleated cells in each sample was estimated by amplification of reference gene primers within the assay. To quantify the absolute abundance of each unique TCRbeta CDR3 rearrangement, sequence reads were collapsed and filtered. For each sample, productive Simpson clonality was calculated by taking the square root of Simpson's diversity index across productive rearrangements. The table comes from immuneACCESS by way of TCRdb, which keeps in-frame sequences with V and J called. Part of the clones is missing from these tables; in studies checked, under half for an unresolved V gene and the rest for unknown reasons. V, J and clone size are taken as reported in that table, and D and trimming were inferred from the DNA itself. This sample is represented by 100,000 to 120,000 clones; 76% of them were singletons. The ten largest clones capture 3.8% of the sample.

The paper's findings and limits, for the study overall: Clinical and demographic metadata were provided uncurated, with the amount varying by source and participant.

This TCR was recovered from a woman of 80 years or more with acute or convalescent COVID-19. The sequence is built from TRBV27 and TRBJ1-1; D gene: possibly TRBD1, on 6 matching bases. The sample consisted of peripheral blood. The DNA sequence is as follows: TGTGCCAGCAGTAGGGGGTTGAACACTGAAGCTTTCTTT. This yields the protein CASSRGLNTEAFF.